This TCR beta chain was captured by sequencing in a study of tumor-infiltrating lymphocytes in localized non-small cell lung cancer. Study-level information: Tumor tissue and non-adjacent uninvolved lung came from each patient.

Profiled with immunoSEQ multiplex PCR; TCRdb holds only in-frame clones, not every one. Among more than 9,500 clones, roughly 80% were seen once, and the ten largest hold roughly an eighth. The CDR3 is 14 amino acids. V lost 5 bases to trimming and J lost 7 bases; unmatched junction nucleotides: 4. Per germline, CDR1 SSHAT and CDR2 FNYEAQ (reference sequence). The chain combines TRBV7-7 with TRBJ2-1, with 11 bases lining up with TRBD2. The TCR originated in a human donor with non-small cell lung cancer. Sequencing was performed on uninvolved lung tissue not adjacent to the tumor. CDR3 in DNA: TGTGCCAGCAGCCGGACTAGCGGGCTAAATGAGCAGTTCTTC. Translated: CASSRTSGLNEQFF.